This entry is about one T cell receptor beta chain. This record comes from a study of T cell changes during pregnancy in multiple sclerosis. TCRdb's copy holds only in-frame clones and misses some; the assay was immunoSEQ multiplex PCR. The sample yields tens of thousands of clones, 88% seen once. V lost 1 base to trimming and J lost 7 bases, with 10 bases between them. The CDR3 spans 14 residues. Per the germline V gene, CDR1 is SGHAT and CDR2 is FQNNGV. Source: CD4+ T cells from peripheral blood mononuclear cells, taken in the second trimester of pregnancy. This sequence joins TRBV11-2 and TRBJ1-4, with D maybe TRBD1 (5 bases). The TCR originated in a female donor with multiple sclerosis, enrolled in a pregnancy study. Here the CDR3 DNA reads TGTGCCAGCAGCTTAGGGGGCGTTGGTGAAAAACTGTTTTTT. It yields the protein CASSLGGVGEKLFF.